A single sample gave rise to the 15 T cell receptor beta chains below, sequenced in a study of blood T cell repertoires in COVID-19. Using immunoSEQ multiplex PCR, the repertoire was profiled, and TCRdb retains in-frame clones only, with some absent. The sample contains about 99,000 clones, around 90% of which appear only once. Sample: peripheral blood. These receptors came from a human donor in a cohort sampled during active COVID-19.

The chain uses TRBV10-2 and TRBJ1-5; tentatively, D is TRBD1 (6 bases). Trimming pared 8 bases from V and 9 bases from J, leaving 20 bases between. The germline V gene encodes CDR1 WSHSY and CDR2 SAAADI. CDR3 size: 14 residues. CDR3 sequence: CASEPDSRQGPQHF. The CDR3 coding sequence is TGCGCCAGCGAACCGGACAGCCGACAAGGGCCCCAGCATTTT.

The chain employs TRBV30 and TRBJ1-1; TRBD1 might be the D (5 bases). This CDR3 region has 19 residues. The V gene lost 2 bases and the J gene lost 5 bases, with 30 bases spanning the gap. The germline gives CDR1 GTSNPN, CDR2 SVGIG (reference sequence). The CDR3 DNA reads as TGTGCCTGGAGTCCCCCTCCTGCGGGACCCCCCATCTTTGTGACTGAAGCTTTCTTT. This encodes CAWSPPPAGPPIFVTEAFF.

CDR3 nucleotides: TGTGCCAGCAGCCGCAGGAATTCTGGAAACACCATATATTTT. It specifies CASSRRNSGNTIYF. The J gene is TRBJ1-3, the V gene TRBV7-2; D not resolved. The CDR3 runs 14 residues. V shed 5 bases and J shed 1 base, with 9 bases lying between them. Germline loops: CDR1 SGHTA, CDR2 FQGNSA.

The CDR3 is CASRRWGQNNQPQHF. The CDR3 bases are TGTGCCAGCCGCAGGTGGGGGCAAAACAATCAGCCCCAGCATTTT. The V and J genes are TRBV19 and TRBJ1-5; weak D call: TRBD1 (6 bases). Trimming cost V 9 bases and J 3 bases, with 18 bases left between them. This CDR3 contains 15 residues. Germline V CDR1 and CDR2: LNHDA, SQIVND (reference sequence).

A single count supports this clone. This chain uses TRBV27 with TRBJ2-1; 9 bases fit TRBD2. Germline CDR1 reads MNHEY; CDR2 reads SMNVEV (reference sequence). CDR3 size: 13 residues. The V and J ends lost 5 bases and 8 bases, in that order; junction bases with no gene match: 4. CDR3 coding DNA: TGTGCCAGCAGTGTGACTAGCGGATATGAGCAGTTCTTC. Amino acids: CASSVTSGYEQFF.

The chain has TRBV30 and TRBJ1-4; D ambiguous. In germline, CDR1 is GTSNPN, CDR2 SVGIG (reference sequence). V lost 2 bases to trimming and J lost 8 bases, with 24 bases between them. The CDR3 is made up of 17 amino acids. CDR3 residues: CAWSRSRVTGMEEKLFF. CDR3 sequence (DNA): TGTGCCTGGAGTAGGAGTAGGGTGACGGGGATGGAAGAAAAACTGTTTTTT.

The chain couples TRBV28 to TRBJ2-3; the match to TRBD2 covers 12 bases. This CDR3 is built from 15 residues. V trimming: 6 bases; J trimming: 4 bases; junction bases outside the gene matches: 5. CDR1 is MDHEN, CDR2 SYDVKM, per germline. CDR3 region: CASRYLAGGADTQYF. CDR3 in DNA: TGTGCCAGCAGATATCTAGCGGGAGGGGCAGATACGCAGTATTTT.

The sample holds one count of this clone. The chain links TRBV29-1 to TRBJ1-2, with D unclear. Per the germline V gene, CDR1 is SQVTM and CDR2 is ANQGSEA. V was trimmed by 0 bases and J by 3 bases, leaving 8 bases between them. There are 13 residues in the CDR3. The CDR3 nucleotides read TGCAGCGTTGAAGAGGGTGCGGACTATGGCTACACCTTC. Its protein product is CSVEEGADYGYTF.

This sequence joins TRBV27 and TRBJ2-7; a possible D gene is TRBD2 (5 bases). This CDR3 has 14 residues. V shed 3 bases and J shed 6 bases, with 15 bases lying between them. Germline values: CDR1 MNHEY, CDR2 SMNVEV (reference sequence). CDR3 coding DNA: TGTGCCAGCAGTTTTAGAGGGAAGAGGCTCGAGCAGTACTTC. Translated: CASSFRGKRLEQYF.

The genes are TRBV19 and TRBJ2-1; 10 positions match TRBD2. Trimming at V came to 3 bases and at J to 8 bases, leaving 4 bases not matched to a gene. The V gene's germline CDR1 is LNHDA and CDR2 SQIVND (reference sequence). The CDR3 runs 14 residues. CDR3 nucleotides: TGTGCCAGTAGTATTACTAGCGGGGCTCATGAGCAGTTCTTC. Translating it yields CASSITSGAHEQFF.

V is TRBV7-2 and J is TRBJ2-5; D is perhaps TRBD2 (5 bases). This CDR3 spans 15 amino acids. Trimming cost V 5 bases and J 4 bases, with 17 bases left between them. Germline CDR1 and CDR2: SGHTA and FQGNSA. The CDR3 loop reads CASSRPVRGIETQYF. The CDR3 DNA reads as TGTGCCAGCAGCAGGCCGGTTCGGGGTATAGAGACCCAGTACTTC.

This clone has a handful of counts. This rearrangement joins TRBV6-2 or TRBV6-3 to TRBJ2-1; 10 nucleotides agree with TRBD2. V dropped 6 bases and J dropped 6; count of bases not matched to a gene: 11. The length of the CDR3 is 16 residues. In germline, CDR1 is MNHEY, CDR2 SVGEGT. The CDR3 is CASSPDYQRGGNEQFF. The CDR3 DNA is TGTGCCAGCAGCCCCGACTACCAGCGGGGGGGCAATGAGCAGTTCTTC.

The genes are TRBV7-9 and TRBJ2-7; maybe TRBD1 (6 bases). Germline V gene sequence: CDR1 SEHNR, CDR2 FQNEAQ (reference sequence). The CDR3 runs 16 residues. Deletions cut 2 bases from V and 1 base from J, with 15 bases between. The CDR3 coding sequence is TGTGCCAGCAGCTTATTACGGGGACAAAGATCCTACGAGCAGTACTTC. This sequence encodes CASSLLRGQRSYEQYF.

There are a few counts of this clone. The chain has TRBV5-4 and TRBJ2-7; 13 bases match TRBD2. Germline V gene lookup returns CDR1 SGHNT and CDR2 YYREEE (reference sequence). The trim removed 4 bases at V and 1 base at J, leaving 11 bases unmatched. CDR3 size: 18 residues. CDR3 loop: CASSTRTSGSGSSYEQYF. Here the CDR3 DNA reads TGTGCCAGCAGCACAAGGACTAGCGGGAGTGGCAGTTCCTACGAGCAGTACTTC. The entire variable domain, with the rest obtained from reference TRBV5-4 and TRBJ2-7, is as follows: ETGVTQSPTHLIKTRGQQVTLRCSSQSGHNTVSWYQQALGQGPQFIFQYYREEENGRGNFPPRFSGLQFPNYSSELNVNALELDDSALYLCASSTRTSGSGSSYEQYFGPGTRLTVT.

This chain connects TRBV24-1 to TRBJ2-3, with 10 bases matching TRBD1. The germline gives CDR1 KGHDR, CDR2 SFDVKD. J gave up 2 bases and V 4 bases, and 8 bases lay outside the gene matches. This CDR3 comprises 17 residues. The CDR3: CATSDPSGTGATDTQYF. CDR3 nucleotide sequence: TGTGCCACCAGTGACCCGTCCGGGACAGGGGCCACAGATACGCAGTATTTT.